Listed below are T cell receptor beta chains from one sample, sequenced in a study of shared clonotypes between healthy human individuals. The data were produced by immunoSEQ multiplex PCR, yet TCRdb's version contains in-frame clones alone and is incomplete. The data contain roughly 640,000 clones, about 96% of them seen just once; the ten biggest clones take up 0.045% to 0.06%. The sequenced sample was naive CD4+ T cells sorted from blood. The receptors were gathered from a woman aged 25 to 45 in good health. CDR3s include the opening cysteine and the closing phenylalanine or tryptophan. A D gene is named only where the DNA matches it firmly. The size entry is marked missing in some rows and otherwise reads once, few, many or a size class.

j_call: TRBJ1-5; clone_size: -; d_call: -; v_call: TRBV2; cdr3_aa: CASSRYGEPQHF; cdr3_nt: TGTGCCAGCAGTCGTTACGGCGAGCCCCAGCATTTT
j_call: TRBJ1-4; clone_size: -; d_call: TRBD1; v_call: TRBV6-1; cdr3_aa: CASIPGQGNEKLFF; cdr3_nt: TGTGCCAGCATACCGGGACAGGGAAATGAAAAACTGTTTTTT
j_call: TRBJ1-5; clone_size: once; d_call: -; v_call: TRBV28; cdr3_aa: CASSRQLRQKHQPQHF; cdr3_nt: TGTGCCAGCAGTAGACAACTTCGACAGAAACATCAGCCCCAGCATTTT
j_call: TRBJ2-1; clone_size: once; d_call: TRBD2; v_call: TRBV4-1; cdr3_aa: CASSQGGGRAAEQFF; cdr3_nt: TGCGCCAGCAGCCAAGGCGGCGGGAGGGCCGCTGAGCAGTTCTTC
j_call: TRBJ1-2; clone_size: -; d_call: TRBD1; v_call: TRBV5-1; cdr3_aa: CASSQSPGGANYGYTF; cdr3_nt: TGCGCCAGCTCCCAATCCCCAGGGGGAGCTAACTATGGCTACACCTTC
j_call: TRBJ1-3; clone_size: -; d_call: -; v_call: TRBV28; cdr3_aa: CASSLAFSSGNTIYF; cdr3_nt: TGTGCCAGCAGTTTGGCTTTTAGCTCTGGAAACACCATATATTTT
j_call: TRBJ2-1; clone_size: once; d_call: -; v_call: TRBV9; cdr3_aa: CASSVDAGSYNEQFF; cdr3_nt: TGTGCCAGCAGCGTAGATGCGGGCTCCTACAATGAGCAGTTCTTC
j_call: TRBJ2-3; clone_size: -; d_call: -; v_call: TRBV13; cdr3_aa: CASSPRATDTQYF; cdr3_nt: TGTGCCAGCAGCCCGCGGGCCACAGATACGCAGTATTTT
j_call: TRBJ2-7; clone_size: -; d_call: TRBD2; v_call: TRBV7-6; cdr3_aa: CASSLHTGVTSGREQYF; cdr3_nt: TGTGCCAGCAGCTTGCACACAGGGGTGACTAGCGGGAGGGAGCAGTACTTC
j_call: TRBJ2-7; clone_size: -; d_call: -; v_call: TRBV6-5; cdr3_aa: CAGSRRGAYEQYF; cdr3_nt: TGTGCCGGGTCCAGGCGGGGTGCCTACGAGCAGTACTTC
j_call: TRBJ2-1; clone_size: -; d_call: -; v_call: TRBV7-2; cdr3_aa: CASSPTGRGGLGEQFF; cdr3_nt: TGTGCCAGCAGCCCCACCGGACGGGGAGGCCTTGGTGAGCAGTTCTTC
j_call: TRBJ2-7; clone_size: once; d_call: TRBD1; v_call: TRBV11-2; cdr3_aa: CASSSRDRGYYEQYF; cdr3_nt: TGTGCCAGCAGCTCCCGGGACAGGGGATACTACGAGCAGTACTTC
j_call: TRBJ2-1; clone_size: -; d_call: TRBD2; v_call: TRBV19; cdr3_aa: CASSIVRTSGTNEQFF; cdr3_nt: TGTGCCAGTAGTATAGTTAGGACTAGCGGGACCAATGAGCAGTTCTTC
j_call: TRBJ2-6; clone_size: -; d_call: -; v_call: TRBV19; cdr3_aa: CASGISGANVLTF; cdr3_nt: TGTGCATCAGGTATCTCTGGGGCCAACGTCCTGACTTTC
j_call: TRBJ2-3; clone_size: -; d_call: -; v_call: TRBV5-5; cdr3_aa: CASSPHRPADTQYF; cdr3_nt: TGTGCCAGCAGCCCCCATCGCCCCGCAGATACGCAGTATTTT
j_call: TRBJ2-1; clone_size: -; d_call: -; v_call: TRBV12-5; cdr3_aa: CASGLFLGSEQFF; cdr3_nt: TGTGCTAGTGGTTTGTTTCTAGGAAGTGAGCAGTTCTTC
j_call: TRBJ2-2; clone_size: -; d_call: -; v_call: TRBV6-6; cdr3_aa: CASSPRDYTGELFF; cdr3_nt: TGTGCCAGCAGTCCAAGGGATTATACCGGGGAGCTGTTTTTT
j_call: TRBJ2-3; clone_size: -; d_call: -; v_call: TRBV10-3; cdr3_aa: CAISAGRGGGTDTQYF; cdr3_nt: TGTGCCATCAGTGCTGGGAGGGGGGGCGGCACAGATACGCAGTATTTT
j_call: TRBJ2-5; clone_size: -; d_call: -; v_call: TRBV4-2; cdr3_aa: CASSQELEGQRETQYF; cdr3_nt: TGTGCCAGCAGCCAAGAGCTTGAAGGCCAAAGGGAGACCCAGTACTTC
j_call: TRBJ2-3; clone_size: -; d_call: TRBD1; v_call: TRBV19; cdr3_aa: CASSRNAGTGGADTQYF; cdr3_nt: TGTGCCAGTAGTCGTAACGCCGGGACAGGGGGCGCAGATACGCAGTATTTT
j_call: TRBJ2-1; clone_size: -; d_call: TRBD2; v_call: TRBV7-9; cdr3_aa: CASSPTPPAGGPNEQFF; cdr3_nt: TGTGCCAGCAGCCCAACCCCGCCGGCGGGAGGGCCAAATGAGCAGTTCTTC
j_call: TRBJ2-3; clone_size: -; d_call: -; v_call: TRBV29-1; cdr3_aa: CSGTRLRPPTDTQYF; cdr3_nt: TGCAGCGGCACCCGGTTAAGGCCCCCCACAGATACGCAGTATTTT
j_call: TRBJ1-2; clone_size: -; d_call: TRBD1; v_call: TRBV28; cdr3_aa: CASSLPEGADGGYTF; cdr3_nt: TGTGCCAGCAGTCTACCGGAGGGGGCAGACGGGGGCTACACCTTC
j_call: TRBJ2-5; clone_size: -; d_call: TRBD1; v_call: TRBV6-6; cdr3_aa: CASRGTGGDETQYF; cdr3_nt: TGTGCCAGCAGGGGAACAGGGGGCGACGAGACCCAGTACTTC
j_call: TRBJ1-2; clone_size: -; d_call: -; v_call: TRBV5-6; cdr3_aa: CASSLAAGRNYGYTF; cdr3_nt: TGTGCCAGCAGCTTGGCGGCAGGGAGGAACTATGGCTACACCTTC
j_call: TRBJ2-7; clone_size: -; d_call: -; v_call: TRBV11-2; cdr3_aa: CASSFGAEDSYEQYF; cdr3_nt: TGTGCCAGCAGCTTTGGGGCAGAAGACTCCTACGAGCAGTACTTC
j_call: TRBJ2-1; clone_size: -; d_call: TRBD2; v_call: TRBV14; cdr3_aa: CASSKLAGWNEQFF; cdr3_nt: TGTGCCAGCAGCAAACTAGCGGGCTGGAATGAGCAGTTCTTC
j_call: TRBJ2-1; clone_size: once; d_call: TRBD2; v_call: TRBV19; cdr3_aa: CASIPGGLAEPYNEQFF; cdr3_nt: TGTGCCAGTATTCCCGGTGGGCTAGCGGAGCCCTACAATGAGCAGTTCTTC
j_call: TRBJ2-1; clone_size: -; d_call: -; v_call: TRBV21-1; cdr3_aa: CARLDKSCETRYGEQFF; cdr3_nt: TGTGCCAGGCTGGATAAATCCTGCGAGACTAGGTATGGTGAGCAGTTCTTC
j_call: TRBJ2-2; clone_size: -; d_call: TRBD1; v_call: TRBV6-1; cdr3_aa: CASSDGTGALNTGELFF; cdr3_nt: TGTGCCAGCAGTGACGGGACAGGGGCCTTGAACACCGGGGAGCTGTTTTTT
j_call: TRBJ1-4; clone_size: -; d_call: -; v_call: TRBV6-1; cdr3_aa: CASTGSGSRNEKLFF; cdr3_nt: TGTGCCAGCACCGGCTCCGGGTCCCGAAATGAAAAACTGTTTTTT
j_call: TRBJ2-1; clone_size: once; d_call: TRBD2; v_call: TRBV5-1; cdr3_aa: CASSVLAGGDPSYNEQFF; cdr3_nt: TGCGCCAGCAGCGTTCTGGCGGGAGGGGACCCTTCCTACAATGAGCAGTTCTTC
j_call: TRBJ2-5; clone_size: -; d_call: -; v_call: TRBV6-1; cdr3_aa: CASSDRGRAETQYF; cdr3_nt: TGTGCCAGCAGTGACCGGGGCCGGGCGGAGACCCAGTACTTC
j_call: TRBJ2-1; clone_size: once; d_call: TRBD2; v_call: TRBV14; cdr3_aa: CASSQVRLAGDNEQFF; cdr3_nt: TGTGCCAGCAGCCAAGTCCGGCTAGCGGGGGACAATGAGCAGTTCTTC
j_call: TRBJ1-1; clone_size: -; d_call: TRBD1; v_call: TRBV5-1; cdr3_aa: CASRGDTGANTEAFF; cdr3_nt: TGCGCCAGCAGGGGTGACACAGGGGCCAACACTGAAGCTTTCTTT
j_call: TRBJ1-2; clone_size: -; d_call: -; v_call: TRBV28; cdr3_aa: CASSLAGVGGYTF; cdr3_nt: TGTGCCAGCAGTTTGGCAGGGGTGGGTGGCTACACCTTC
j_call: TRBJ1-2; clone_size: -; d_call: -; v_call: TRBV5-1; cdr3_aa: CASSLVGRGYGYTF; cdr3_nt: TGCGCCAGCAGCTTGGTTGGTCGGGGTTATGGCTACACCTTC
j_call: TRBJ2-7; clone_size: -; d_call: -; v_call: TRBV19; cdr3_aa: CASSIDGVSYEQYF; cdr3_nt: TGTGCCAGTAGTATAGATGGTGTCTCCTACGAGCAGTACTTC
j_call: TRBJ2-5; clone_size: -; d_call: -; v_call: TRBV28; cdr3_aa: CASSGLLQETQYF; cdr3_nt: TGTGCCAGCAGCGGGCTACTCCAAGAGACCCAGTACTTC
j_call: TRBJ1-5; clone_size: -; d_call: -; v_call: TRBV27; cdr3_aa: CASSLSYRGGRNQPQHF; cdr3_nt: TGTGCCAGCAGTTTATCTTACCGGGGTGGTCGCAATCAGCCCCAGCATTTT
j_call: TRBJ1-1; clone_size: once; d_call: -; v_call: TRBV18; cdr3_aa: CASSPDTDQQAFF; cdr3_nt: TGTGCCAGCTCACCAGACACAGACCAACAAGCTTTCTTT
j_call: TRBJ2-3; clone_size: -; d_call: TRBD2; v_call: TRBV4-2; cdr3_aa: CASSQEGPGLVGRTDTQYF; cdr3_nt: TGTGCCAGCAGCCAAGAGGGCCCGGGACTAGTGGGGCGCACAGATACGCAGTATTTT
j_call: TRBJ2-4; clone_size: -; d_call: -; v_call: TRBV6-6; cdr3_aa: CASSYRTGLAKNIQYF; cdr3_nt: TGTGCCAGCAGTTATAGGACGGGACTGGCCAAAAACATTCAGTACTTC
j_call: TRBJ2-3; clone_size: -; d_call: TRBD2; v_call: TRBV29-1; cdr3_aa: CSVGTITDTQYF; cdr3_nt: TGCAGCGTGGGGACTATTACAGATACGCAGTATTTT
j_call: TRBJ2-1; clone_size: -; d_call: -; v_call: TRBV7-8; cdr3_aa: CASSSRRLGAYNEQFF; cdr3_nt: TGTGCCAGCAGCTCCCGGAGACTGGGAGCCTACAATGAGCAGTTCTTC
j_call: TRBJ1-4; clone_size: -; d_call: -; v_call: TRBV30; cdr3_aa: CAWAKNEKLFF; cdr3_nt: TGTGCCTGGGCCAAAAATGAAAAACTGTTTTTT
j_call: TRBJ2-5; clone_size: -; d_call: TRBD2; v_call: TRBV4-1; cdr3_aa: CASSQIGAASGQETQYF; cdr3_nt: TGCGCCAGCAGCCAAATAGGAGCGGCTAGCGGACAAGAGACCCAGTACTTC
j_call: TRBJ2-3; clone_size: -; d_call: TRBD2; v_call: TRBV5-4; cdr3_aa: CASSLLGGKTDTQYF; cdr3_nt: TGTGCCAGCAGCTTGTTGGGGGGGAAAACAGATACGCAGTATTTT
j_call: TRBJ2-1; clone_size: -; d_call: -; v_call: TRBV11-1; cdr3_aa: CASSLLGSAPHEQFF; cdr3_nt: TGTGCCAGCAGCTTGTTGGGGTCGGCCCCCCATGAGCAGTTCTTC
j_call: TRBJ2-1; clone_size: -; d_call: -; v_call: TRBV5-1; cdr3_aa: CASSSGLTGLLNEQFF; cdr3_nt: TGCGCCAGCAGCTCAGGACTAACTGGACTTTTGAATGAGCAGTTCTTC
j_call: TRBJ1-5; clone_size: -; d_call: TRBD1; v_call: TRBV5-6; cdr3_aa: CASSLMLTGDLRNQPQHF; cdr3_nt: TGTGCCAGCAGCTTGATGTTGACAGGGGATTTACGAAATCAGCCCCAGCATTTT
j_call: TRBJ2-7; clone_size: -; d_call: TRBD2; v_call: TRBV7-9; cdr3_aa: CASSLLAGVGVGEQYF; cdr3_nt: TGTGCCAGCAGCTTACTTGCGGGAGTAGGGGTGGGCGAGCAGTACTTC
j_call: TRBJ2-3; clone_size: -; d_call: -; v_call: TRBV14; cdr3_aa: CASSHADTQYF; cdr3_nt: TGTGCCAGCAGCCATGCGGATACGCAGTATTTT